This passage covers 15 T cell receptor beta chains from one sample sequenced in a study of beta chain features in type 1 diabetes listed by TCRdb under 2018. Libraries were constructed by the immunoSEQ multiplex PCR assay. The High Capacity cDNA Reverse Transcription Kit was used to reverse transcribe all of the isolated RNA, meaning that expressed TCRB transcripts were what got sequenced. This is the immuneACCESS table as TCRdb keeps it, with only in-frame sequences that have V and J called. A part of the clones is gone; compared with another copy, unresolved V genes explain less than half, and the rest is unexplained. In this sample the table shows roughly 400,000 clones, more than 13% of which occur a single time. The ten largest clones add up to under 0.02% of the sample. The sample comprised naive CD4+ T cells from blood. The cell subset or site label for this specimen denotes: true naive CD4+ T cells. The receptors were sampled from a woman aged 18-29 years in good health.

This clone turned up a few times. The chain has TRBV7-6 and TRBJ2-3; 15 nucleotides line up with TRBD2. The germline V gene has CDR1 SGHVS and CDR2 FNYEAQ. J lost 5 bases, V lost 5 bases, and 14 bases had no gene match. The CDR3 loop spans 19 amino acids. Here the CDR3 DNA reads TGTGCCAGCAGCCCCGAGCCGGGACTAGCGGGAGGTGGAGTAGATACGCAGTATTTT. Translated, it gives CASSPEPGLAGGGVDTQYF.

The DNA for the CDR3 is TGTGCCAGCAGTCCATATAAGGCGGTGGGTGAGACCCAGTACTTC. Translation gives CASSPYKAVGETQYF. The rearrangement uses TRBV28 and TRBJ2-5; no definite D call. The CDR3 spans 15 residues. The germline V and J ends were trimmed by 5 bases and 5 bases, with 18 bases remaining between them. Per germline, CDR1 MDHEN and CDR2 SYDVKM.

This chain connects TRBV13 to TRBJ2-7; 15 nucleotides line up with TRBD2. V lost 5 bases, J lost 9 bases, and 14 bases stayed unmatched. There are 17 residues in the CDR3. The germline V gene encodes CDR1 PRHDT and CDR2 FYEKMQ (reference sequence). The chain's CDR3 is CASSPIIPGLAGGAQYF. DNA of the CDR3: TGTGCCAGCAGCCCCATTATACCGGGACTAGCGGGAGGCGCGCAGTACTTC.

This clone was recorded a few times. The chain links TRBV5-1 to TRBJ2-7; TRBD2 aligns across 9 bases. CDR1 and CDR2 from the germline V gene are SGHRS and YFSETQ. The trim removed 0 bases at V and 2 bases at J, leaving 0 bases unmatched. The CDR3 spans 14 residues. CDR3 sequence (DNA): TGCGCCAGCAGCTTGGGCGGGAGGGCCTACGAGCAGTACTTC. Amino acids: CASSLGGRAYEQYF.

Comment on this clone: This is likely a read error, given that the CDR3 carries no conserved phenylalanine or tryptophan at its end. No DNA is shown, since the ends of the CDR3 on it are uncertain; the CDR3 is the one TCRdb lists. The gene calls are TRBV23-1 and TRBJ1-4; the table gives TRBD1 as D, unverified against the DNA. TRBV23-1 is marked as an open reading frame, function uncertain. Both ends counted, the CDR3 spans 12 residues. Here the CDR3 reads CASSPPDRKWCS.

The genes are TRBV6-6 and TRBJ2-7, with TRBD2 identical over 9 bases. Germline CDR1 MNHNY, CDR2 SVGAGI (reference sequence). CDR3 length: 12 residues. V lost 8 bases to trimming and J lost 9 bases; unmatched junction nucleotides: 8. DNA of the CDR3: TGTGCCAGCGAAAGGACTAGCGCCTTGCAGTACTTC. As protein: CASERTSALQYF.

The gene calls are TRBV29-1 and TRBJ2-3, with D possibly TRBD1 on 5 matching bases. The CDR3 loop spans 13 amino acids. In germline, CDR1 is SQVTM, CDR2 ANQGSEA. Trimming stripped 1 base from V and 2 bases from J, with 7 bases between. The CDR3 nucleotides are TGCAGCGTTGAAGGACAGTTCACAGATACGCAGTATTTT. It encodes CSVEGQFTDTQYF.

The chain joins TRBV15 to TRBJ2-2; perhaps TRBD2 as D (5 bases). The germline V gene encodes CDR1 LNHNV and CDR2 YYDKDF (reference sequence). The V and J ends lost 5 bases and 2 bases respectively, with 12 bases between them. The CDR3 length is 15 residues. The CDR3 reads CATSPWTRNTGELFF. As DNA, the CDR3 is TGTGCCACCAGCCCGTGGACTCGAAACACCGGGGAGCTGTTTTTT.

The chain links TRBV28 to TRBJ2-7; possibly TRBD1 for D (5 bases). CDR1 and CDR2 (germline): MDHEN, SYDVKM. V lost 5 bases and J 3 bases, leaving 11 bases between the germline ends. This CDR3 contains 13 residues. CDR3 sequence reads: CASSPQDIYEQYF. DNA for the CDR3: TGTGCCAGCAGTCCGCAGGACATCTACGAGCAGTACTTC.

There are a few counts of this clone. This chain joins TRBV5-1 and TRBJ2-1, with 13 bases that match TRBD2. CDR1 is SGHRS, CDR2 YFSETQ, per germline. J was trimmed by 7 bases and V by 0 bases; bases with no gene match: 4. The CDR3 is 16 amino acids. CDR3 protein: CASSLELAGGRNEQFF. In nucleotides, the CDR3 is TGCGCCAGCAGCTTGGAACTAGCGGGAGGGAGGAATGAGCAGTTCTTC.

The chain couples TRBV11-2 to TRBJ2-6; D possibly corresponds to TRBD2 (6 bases). The germline V and J ends were trimmed by 5 bases and 2 bases, with 13 bases remaining between them. Per germline, CDR1 SGHAT and CDR2 FQNNGV. The CDR3 is 16 amino acids. CDR3 bases: TGTGCCAGCAGCCAGAGACGGGGGACTGGGGCCAACGTCCTGACTTTC. Translating gives CASSQRRGTGANVLTF.

The chain is built from TRBV13 and TRBJ2-7, with 13 bases lining up with TRBD2. Losses at the gene ends were 8 bases for V and 5 bases for J; bases not matched to a gene: 9. Germline V gene sequence: CDR1 PRHDT, CDR2 FYEKMQ (reference sequence). The CDR3 runs 15 residues. The CDR3 bases are TGTGCCAGCCACTCACTAGCGGGAGGGAAAAACGAGCAGTACTTC. Protein: CASHSLAGGKNEQYF.

This clone was seen a few times. This chain links TRBV29-1 with TRBJ2-3; D is perhaps TRBD2 (6 bases). Germline V gene data show CDR1 as SQVTM and CDR2 as ANQGSEA. This CDR3 comprises 12 residues. V was cut by 7 bases and J by 4 bases, with 12 bases left in between. CDR3 coding DNA: TGCAGCGCCGGTGCGGGACCAGATACGCAGTATTTT. This gives the protein CSAGAGPDTQYF.

This clone was seen a handful of times. The chain has TRBV13 and TRBJ2-7; TRBD1 aligns across 7 bases. Per germline, CDR1 PRHDT and CDR2 FYEKMQ (reference sequence). Germline trimming cut 5 bases from V and 3 bases from J; bases unmatched to any gene: 10. There are 15 residues in the CDR3. CDR3 sequence: CASSHWDSLDYEQYF. CDR3 nucleotides: TGTGCCAGCAGCCATTGGGACAGCCTGGACTACGAGCAGTACTTC.

This clone was seen a few times. The genes are TRBV5-4 and TRBJ2-1; no definite D call. Germline-derived CDR1 and CDR2 are SGHNT and YYREEE (reference sequence). V was trimmed by 2 bases and J by 3 bases, leaving 12 bases between them. The CDR3 loop spans 15 amino acids. The CDR3 coding sequence is TGTGCCAGCAGCTTAGCTCCTTACCTCTACAATGAGCAGTTCTTC. It is translated as CASSLAPYLYNEQFF.